Each of the 3 T cell receptor beta chains below was sequenced from the same sample in a study of OX40 agonist ivuxolimab in advanced cancers. TCRdb keeps only in-frame clones here, not all; method: immunoSEQ multiplex PCR. The data contain tens of thousands of clones, around 87% of them singletons. The sample here was CD4+ or CD8+ T cells sorted from blood, taken in a trial of the OX40 agonist ivuxolimab. The receptors here all came from an adult with an advanced solid tumor such as melanoma, head and neck, liver or kidney cancer.

The genes are TRBV7-9 and TRBJ1-1; tentatively, D is TRBD1 (5 bases). The CDR3 runs to 14 residues. V lost 1 base and J 4 bases, leaving 10 bases between the germline ends. The germline CDR1 and CDR2 sequences are SEHNR and FQNEAQ (reference sequence). CDR3 in amino acids: CASSLGREGTEAFF. The CDR3 region has the DNA TGTGCCAGCAGCTTAGGCAGGGAGGGCACTGAAGCTTTCTTT. Full variable domain (missing parts from reference TRBV7-9 and TRBJ1-1): DTGVSQNPRHKITKRGQNVTFRCDPISEHNRLYWYRQTLGQGPEFLTYFQNEAQLEKSRLLSDRFSAERPKGSFSTLEIQRTEQGDSAMYLCASSLGREGTEAFFGQGTRLTVV.

This clone turned up a few times. The rearrangement uses TRBV25-1 and TRBJ2-1; D unclear. Germline CDR1 is MGHDK and CDR2 is SYGVNS. The CDR3 runs 15 residues. Trimming left V 1 base short and J 9 bases short, with 16 bases between. CDR3 region: CASSELALDVGEQFF. The CDR3 DNA is TGTGCCAGCAGTGAATTAGCCTTGGACGTTGGTGAGCAGTTCTTC.

The gene calls are TRBV7-9 and TRBJ2-2, with TRBD2 identical over 11 bases. The CDR3 contains 18 residues. CDR1 is SEHNR, CDR2 FQNEAQ, per germline (reference sequence). Trimming cost V 3 bases and J 3 bases; bases outside gene matches: 9. For the CDR3, the DNA is TGTGCCAGCAGCTTTTTGACTAGCGGGGTGGTGGACACCGGGGAGCTGTTTTTT. Its translation is CASSFLTSGVVDTGELFF.